In its sample, the clone carrying this TCR beta chain was seen a few times. Its antigen is undetermined. cDNA synthesis used the whole RNA isolate, giving expressed TCRB sequences. Profiled with immunoSEQ multiplex PCR; TCRdb holds only in-frame clones, not every one. Here the sample spans under 250,000 clones, about 15% being singletons. The data derive from a study of beta chain features in type 1 diabetes. General observations from the study: VDJ junctions from type 1 diabetes patients carried fewer insertions and larger deletions. TCRB CDR3s were moderately but significantly shorter in Type 1 diabetes patients in all four CD4+ subsets. For patients and controls alike, PCR might favor shorter templates to the same degree.

CD4+ naive, central memory, regulatory and stem cell-like memory subsets were isolated by sorting on CD45RO/CCR7/CD25/CD127/CD95/CD27. CDR1 is SGHVS and CDR2 is FQNEAQ in the germline V gene. Trimming took 5 bases from V and 2 from J, leaving 20 bases between them. The CDR3 extends over 17 amino acids. The chain employs TRBV7-8 and TRBJ2-3; tentative D call: TRBD1 (5 bases). The clonotype originates from a man aged 25 to 40 with type 1 diabetes. The sample consisted of naive CD4+ T cells from blood. CDR3 nucleotides: TGTGCCAGCAGCCCCTTAGGGCAGGGCCGCTTCACAGATACGCAGTATTTT. Protein product: CASSPLGQGRFTDTQYF.